A selection of T cell receptor beta chains follows, all from one sample in a study of Ad26.COV2.S vaccination and SARS-CoV-2 variants. Some clones are missing from TCRdb's copy, which holds only in-frame ones; the method was immunoSEQ multiplex PCR. The table shows about 400,000 clones, with around 91% occurring only once. This specimen was peripheral blood, taken in a trial of Ad26.COV2.S vaccine versus placebo. The receptors were sampled from a person aged 18 to 65 who received the Ad26.COV2.S COVID-19 vaccine or a placebo. Each CDR3 is given with its conserved first and last residue. A D gene is named only where the DNA matches it firmly. Size tells how often a clone was seen (once, few, many) or the class of an expanded clone, and some rows leave it out.

v_gene,d_gene,j_gene,abundance,CDR3nt,CDR3aa
TRBV4-1,.,TRBJ1-2,.,TGCGCCAGCAGCCAAGGACTTACGGATTATGGCTACACCTTC,CASSQGLTDYGYTF
TRBV9,TRBD1,TRBJ2-5,.,TGTGCCAGCAGCCCGACCGGGACAGTCCAAGAGACCCAGTACTTC,CASSPTGTVQETQYF
TRBV3-1/TRBV3-2,.,TRBJ2-2,once,TGTGCCAGCAGTACCGGGACTGGAAAGTTCGGGGAGCTGTTTTTT,CASSTGTGKFGELFF
TRBV18,TRBD2,TRBJ2-3,.,TGTGCCAGCTCACAACTAGGGACTAGTCTAGGCACAGATACGCAGTATTTT,CASSQLGTSLGTDTQYF
TRBV19,.,TRBJ2-1,.,TGTGCCAGTAGCCAGGGGTTCTACAATGAGCAGTTCTTC,CASSQGFYNEQFF
TRBV3-1/TRBV3-2,TRBD1,TRBJ2-1,once,TGTGCCAGCAGCTCCCGACAGGGGGCCTACAATGAGCAGTTCTTC,CASSSRQGAYNEQFF
TRBV28,.,TRBJ2-6,.,TGTGCCAGCAGTCCCCGACTAGGGGGGATCTCTGGGGCCAACGTCCTGACTTTC,CASSPRLGGISGANVLTF
TRBV19,TRBD2,TRBJ2-3,.,TGTGCCAGTAGTATGGTCGCGGGAGGGCCCTACACAGATACGCAGTATTTT,CASSMVAGGPYTDTQYF
TRBV5-5,TRBD2,TRBJ2-7,.,TGTGCCAGCAGCTTTCGACTAGCGGGAGAGGACGAGCAGTACTTC,CASSFRLAGEDEQYF
TRBV14,TRBD2,TRBJ2-1,.,TGTGCCAGCAGCCGTAGCGGGAGTGACAATGAGCAGTTCTTC,CASSRSGSDNEQFF
TRBV6-2/TRBV6-3,.,TRBJ1-5,.,TGTGCCAGCAGTTACTCGGTCCGGGATCAGCCCCAGCATTTT,CASSYSVRDQPQHF
TRBV28,TRBD1,TRBJ1-3,.,TGTGCCAGCAGCCTGACAGGGGGCTACCGCGGGAACACCATATATTTT,CASSLTGGYRGNTIYF
TRBV5-1,.,TRBJ2-3,.,TGCGCCAGCAGCGTGGAGGGAAGTTGGCGAGATACGCAGTATTTT,CASSVEGSWRDTQYF
TRBV19,TRBD1,TRBJ2-7,.,TGTGCCAGTAGTATACGAGACAGGGTTCACGAGCAGTACTTC,CASSIRDRVHEQYF
TRBV6-6,TRBD2,TRBJ2-1,.,TGTGCGGGAGGGGACCATAATTACAATGAGCAGTTCTTC,CAGGDHNYNEQFF
TRBV9,TRBD1,TRBJ2-2,.,TGTGCCAGCAGCGTCACGGGACAGGTACCCGGGGAGCTGTTTTTT,CASSVTGQVPGELFF